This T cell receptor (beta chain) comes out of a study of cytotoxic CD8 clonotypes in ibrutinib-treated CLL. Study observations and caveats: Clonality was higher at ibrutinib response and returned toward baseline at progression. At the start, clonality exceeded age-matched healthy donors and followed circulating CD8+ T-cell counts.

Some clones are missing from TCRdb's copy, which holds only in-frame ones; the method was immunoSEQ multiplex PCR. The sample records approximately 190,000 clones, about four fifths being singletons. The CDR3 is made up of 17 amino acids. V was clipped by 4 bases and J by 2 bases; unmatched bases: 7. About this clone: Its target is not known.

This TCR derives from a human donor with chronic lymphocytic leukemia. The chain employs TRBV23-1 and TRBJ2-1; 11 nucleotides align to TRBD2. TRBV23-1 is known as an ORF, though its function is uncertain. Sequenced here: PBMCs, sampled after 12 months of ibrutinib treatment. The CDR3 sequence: CASSRQVAGGAYNEQFF. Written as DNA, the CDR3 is TGCGCCAGCAGTCGCCAAGTAGCGGGGGGGGCCTACAATGAGCAGTTCTTC.